This T cell receptor beta chain is from a study of blood T cell repertoires in COVID-19. In the original processing: By means of reference gene primer amplification, nucleated cell counts were estimated. Sequencing used immunoSEQ multiplex PCR; TCRdb keeps in-frame clones, though not all of them. V and J calls plus clone size are reproduced from that table; the DNA served to infer D and trimming. The sample lists some 460,000 clones; 70% to 90% were seen once. Clinical histories supplied by participants themselves formed the basis of cohort assignment. This receptor was obtained from a young woman with acute COVID-19. Sequenced input: PBMCs or T cells enriched from blood (not recorded which).

CDR3 amino acids: CASSQEAGGLTDTQYF. As DNA, the CDR3 is TGCGCCAGCAGCCAAGAGGCGGGGGGGCTGACAGATACGCAGTATTTT. The chain carries TRBV4-1 and TRBJ2-3; 9 bases line up with TRBD2. V dropped 0 bases and J dropped 3; count of bases not matched to a gene: 4. Germline CDR1 and CDR2: MGHRA and YSYEKL. The CDR3 loop spans 16 amino acids.